This T cell receptor (beta chain) was sequenced for a study of shared clonotypes between healthy human individuals. Authors' processing steps: Filtering differed because ImmunoSEQ produced junction-only sequences that carried no quality scores. Assay used: immunoSEQ multiplex PCR; TCRdb lists only in-frame clones, some missing. V and J calls plus clone size are reproduced from that table; the DNA served to infer D and trimming. The data hold more than 2 million clones, with less than 95% observed a single time. The naive CD8 fraction comprised CD45RO-negative cells positively selected for CCR7 and excluded terminally differentiated effector memory CD45RA+ cells. This clone was found once. The CDR3 runs 16 residues. J was trimmed by 2 bases and V by 4 bases; bases with no gene match: 10. The germline V gene has CDR1 PRHDT and CDR2 FYEKMQ (reference sequence).

The sequence was obtained from a man aged 18 to 30 in good health. Specimen: naive CD8+ T cells sorted from blood. The chain combines TRBV13 with TRBJ2-7; 8 bases are a match to TRBD2. CDR3 DNA: TGTGCCAGCAGCTCTGACTTGACTAGCGCAACCTACGAGCAGTACTTC. Residues: CASSSDLTSATYEQYF.